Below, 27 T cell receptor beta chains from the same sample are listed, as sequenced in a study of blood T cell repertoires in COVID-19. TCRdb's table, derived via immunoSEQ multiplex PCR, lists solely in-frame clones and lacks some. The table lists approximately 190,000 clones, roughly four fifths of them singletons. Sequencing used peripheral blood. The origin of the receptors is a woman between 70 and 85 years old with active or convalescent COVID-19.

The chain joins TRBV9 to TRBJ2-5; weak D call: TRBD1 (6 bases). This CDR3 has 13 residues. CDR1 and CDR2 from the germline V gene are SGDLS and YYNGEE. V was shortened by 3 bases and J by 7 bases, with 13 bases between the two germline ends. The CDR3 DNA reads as TGTGCCAGCAGCGAACAGGGTGATGGGACCCAGTACTTC. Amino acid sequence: CASSEQGDGTQYF.

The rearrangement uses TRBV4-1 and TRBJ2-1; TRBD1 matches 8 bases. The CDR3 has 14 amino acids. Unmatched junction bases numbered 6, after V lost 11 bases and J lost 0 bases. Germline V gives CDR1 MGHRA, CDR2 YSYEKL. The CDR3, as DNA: TGCGCCGCCGGACAGGGAAGCTCCTACAATGAGCAGTTCTTC. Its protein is CAAGQGSSYNEQFF.

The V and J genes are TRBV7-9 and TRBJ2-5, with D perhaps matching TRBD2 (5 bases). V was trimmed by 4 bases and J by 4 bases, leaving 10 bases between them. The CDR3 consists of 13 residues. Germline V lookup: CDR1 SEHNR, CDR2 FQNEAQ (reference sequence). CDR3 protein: CASSWESPETQYF. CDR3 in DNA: TGTGCCAGCAGCTGGGAGTCCCCAGAGACCCAGTACTTC.

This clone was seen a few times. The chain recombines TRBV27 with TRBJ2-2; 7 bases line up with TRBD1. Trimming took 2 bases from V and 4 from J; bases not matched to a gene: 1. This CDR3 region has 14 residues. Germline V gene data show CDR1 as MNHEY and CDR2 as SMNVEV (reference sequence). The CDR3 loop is CASSLAGGTGELFF. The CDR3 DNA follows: TGTGCCAGCAGTTTAGCAGGGGGCACCGGGGAGCTGTTTTTT.

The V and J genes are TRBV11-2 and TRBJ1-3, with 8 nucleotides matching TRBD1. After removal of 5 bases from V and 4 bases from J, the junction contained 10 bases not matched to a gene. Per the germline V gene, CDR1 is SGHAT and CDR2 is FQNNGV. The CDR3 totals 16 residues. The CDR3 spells CASSRSSGGYGNTIYF. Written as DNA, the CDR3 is TGTGCCAGCAGCCGATCGTCAGGGGGCTACGGAAACACCATATATTTT. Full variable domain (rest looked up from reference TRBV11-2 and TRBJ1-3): EAGVAQSPRYKIIEKRQSVAFWCNPISGHATLYWYQQILGQGPKLLIQFQNNGVVDDSQLPKDRFSAERLKGVDSTLKIQPAKLEDSAVYLCASSRSSGGYGNTIYFGEGSWLTVV.

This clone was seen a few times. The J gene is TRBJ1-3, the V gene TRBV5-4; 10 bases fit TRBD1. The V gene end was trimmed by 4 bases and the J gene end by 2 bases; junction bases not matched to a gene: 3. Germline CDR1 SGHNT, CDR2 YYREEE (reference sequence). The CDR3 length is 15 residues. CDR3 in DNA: TGTGCCAGCAGCGCCGGGACAGGGGCTGGAAACACCATATATTTT. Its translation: CASSAGTGAGNTIYF. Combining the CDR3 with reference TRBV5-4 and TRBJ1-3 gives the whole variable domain ETGVTQSPTHLIKTRGQQVTLRCSSQSGHNTVSWYQQALGQGPQFIFQYYREEENGRGNFPPRFSGLQFPNYSSELNVNALELDDSALYLCASSAGTGAGNTIYFGEGSWLTVV.

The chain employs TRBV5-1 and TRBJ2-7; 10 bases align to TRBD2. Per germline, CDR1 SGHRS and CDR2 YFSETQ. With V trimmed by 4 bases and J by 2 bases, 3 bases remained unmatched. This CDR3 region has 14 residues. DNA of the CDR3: TGCGCCAGCAGCGGGCTAGCGGGAGCCTACGAGCAGTACTTC. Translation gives CASSGLAGAYEQYF.

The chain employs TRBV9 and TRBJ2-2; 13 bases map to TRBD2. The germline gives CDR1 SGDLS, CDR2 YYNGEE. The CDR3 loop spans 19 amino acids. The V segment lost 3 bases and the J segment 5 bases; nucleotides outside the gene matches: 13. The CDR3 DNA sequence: TGTGCCAGCAGCGGGAGATTACTAGCGGGAGGGGTGTTGACCGGGGAGCTGTTTTTT. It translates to CASSGRLLAGGVLTGELFF.

As DNA, the CDR3 is TGTGCCAGCAGCCTTTATAATTCACCCCTCCACTTT. Its protein is CASSLYNSPLHF. The J gene is TRBJ1-6, the V gene TRBV6-5; D gene unclear. The CDR3 loop spans 12 amino acids. V was shortened by 6 bases and J by 4 bases, with 4 bases between the two germline ends. Germline V gives CDR1 MNHEY, CDR2 SVGAGI.

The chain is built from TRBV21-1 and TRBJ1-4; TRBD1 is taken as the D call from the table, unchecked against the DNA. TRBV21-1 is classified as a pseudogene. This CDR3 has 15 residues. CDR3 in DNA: TGTGCCAGCAGCAATAGGGGACAGGGCGTCGGAAAACTGTTTTTT. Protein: CASSNRGQGVGKLFF.

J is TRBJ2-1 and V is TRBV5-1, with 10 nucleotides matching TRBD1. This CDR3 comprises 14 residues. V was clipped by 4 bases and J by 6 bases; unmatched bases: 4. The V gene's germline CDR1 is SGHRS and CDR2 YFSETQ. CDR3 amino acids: CASSRGQGRNEQFF. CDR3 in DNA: TGCGCCAGCAGCAGGGGACAGGGGCGCAATGAGCAGTTCTTC.

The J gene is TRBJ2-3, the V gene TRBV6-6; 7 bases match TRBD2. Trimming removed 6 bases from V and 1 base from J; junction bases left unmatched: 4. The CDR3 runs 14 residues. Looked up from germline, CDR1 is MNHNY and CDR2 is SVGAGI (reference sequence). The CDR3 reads CASSLSGGTDTQYF. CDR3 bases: TGTGCCAGCAGCCTAAGCGGGGGCACAGATACGCAGTATTTT.

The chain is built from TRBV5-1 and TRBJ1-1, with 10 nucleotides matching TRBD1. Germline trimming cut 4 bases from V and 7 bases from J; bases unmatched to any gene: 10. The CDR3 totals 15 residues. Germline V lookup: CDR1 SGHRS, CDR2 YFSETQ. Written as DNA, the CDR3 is TGCGCCAGCAGCCCCTTTGGGACAGGGGTTTTTGAAGCTTTCTTT. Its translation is CASSPFGTGVFEAFF.

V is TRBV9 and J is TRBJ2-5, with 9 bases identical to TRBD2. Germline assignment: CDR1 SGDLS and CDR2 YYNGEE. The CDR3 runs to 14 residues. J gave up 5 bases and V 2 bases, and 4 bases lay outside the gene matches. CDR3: CASSVNSGSETQYF. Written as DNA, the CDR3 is TGTGCCAGCAGCGTCAATAGCGGGAGTGAGACCCAGTACTTC.

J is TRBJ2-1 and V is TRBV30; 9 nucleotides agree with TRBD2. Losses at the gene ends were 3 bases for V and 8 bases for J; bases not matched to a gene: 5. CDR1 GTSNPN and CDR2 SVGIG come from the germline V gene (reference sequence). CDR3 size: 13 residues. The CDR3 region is CAWRGGRAHEQFF. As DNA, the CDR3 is TGTGCCTGGAGGGGCGGGAGGGCACATGAGCAGTTCTTC.

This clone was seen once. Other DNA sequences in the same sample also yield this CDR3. The CDR3 spells CASSLSGGYGYTF. CDR3 in DNA: TGCGCCAGCAGTCTGTCGGGGGGCTATGGCTACACCTTC. The V and J genes are TRBV5-1 and TRBJ1-2; TRBD1 is a possible D gene (5 bases). CDR3 length equals 13 residues. Germline-derived CDR1 and CDR2 are SGHRS and YFSETQ. The V and J ends lost 5 bases and 4 bases respectively, with 12 bases between them.

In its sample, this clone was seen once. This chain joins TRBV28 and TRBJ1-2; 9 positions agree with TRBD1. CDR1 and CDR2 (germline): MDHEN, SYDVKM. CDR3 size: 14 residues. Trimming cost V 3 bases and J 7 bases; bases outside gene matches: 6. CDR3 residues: CASSLGDRVSGYTF. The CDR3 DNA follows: TGTGCCAGCAGTTTGGGGGACAGGGTATCTGGCTACACCTTC.

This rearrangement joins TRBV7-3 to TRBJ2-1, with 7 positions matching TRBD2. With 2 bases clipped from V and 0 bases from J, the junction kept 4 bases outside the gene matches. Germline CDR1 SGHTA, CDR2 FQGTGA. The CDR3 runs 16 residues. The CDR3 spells CASSLLPGGSYNEQFF. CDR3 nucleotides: TGTGCCAGCAGCTTATTGCCGGGGGGCTCCTACAATGAGCAGTTCTTC.

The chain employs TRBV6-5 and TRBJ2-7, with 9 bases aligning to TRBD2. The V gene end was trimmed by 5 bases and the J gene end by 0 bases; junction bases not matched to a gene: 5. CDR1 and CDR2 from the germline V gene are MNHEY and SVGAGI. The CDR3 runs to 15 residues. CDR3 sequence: CASSQTSGSSYEQYF. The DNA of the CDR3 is TGTGCCAGCAGTCAAACTAGCGGGTCCTCCTACGAGCAGTACTTC.

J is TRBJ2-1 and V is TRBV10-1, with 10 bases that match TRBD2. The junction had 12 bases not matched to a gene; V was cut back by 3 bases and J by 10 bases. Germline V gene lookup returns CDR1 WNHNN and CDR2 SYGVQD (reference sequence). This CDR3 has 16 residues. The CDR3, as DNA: TGCGCCAGCAGTGACAGACTAGCGGGCACAAGGAAGGAGCAGTTCTTC. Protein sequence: CASSDRLAGTRKEQFF.

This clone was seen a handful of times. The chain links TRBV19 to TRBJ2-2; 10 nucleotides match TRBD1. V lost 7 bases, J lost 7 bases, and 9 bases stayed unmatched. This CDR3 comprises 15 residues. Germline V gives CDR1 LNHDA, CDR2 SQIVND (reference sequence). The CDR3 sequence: CASTQTGGAVGELFF. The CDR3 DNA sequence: TGTGCCAGTACCCAGACAGGGGGCGCGGTCGGGGAGCTGTTTTTT.

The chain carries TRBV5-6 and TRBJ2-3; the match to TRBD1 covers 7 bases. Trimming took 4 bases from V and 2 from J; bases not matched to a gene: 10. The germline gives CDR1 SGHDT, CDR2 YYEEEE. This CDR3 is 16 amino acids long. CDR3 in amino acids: CASSPDRTHHTDTQYF. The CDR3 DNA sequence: TGTGCCAGCAGCCCGGACAGGACACACCACACAGATACGCAGTATTTT. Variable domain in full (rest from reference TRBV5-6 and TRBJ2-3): DAGVTQSPTHLIKTRGQQVTLRCSPKSGHDTVSWYQQALGQGPQFIFQYYEEEERQRGNFPDRFSGHQFPNYSSELNVNALLLGDSALYLCASSPDRTHHTDTQYFGPGTRLTVL.

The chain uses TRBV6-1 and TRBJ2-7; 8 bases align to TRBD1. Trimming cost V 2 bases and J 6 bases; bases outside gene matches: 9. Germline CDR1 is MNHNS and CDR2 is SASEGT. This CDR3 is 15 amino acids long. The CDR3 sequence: CASSEFSGGYGEQYF. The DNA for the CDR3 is TGTGCCAGCAGTGAATTTTCAGGGGGCTACGGCGAGCAGTACTTC.

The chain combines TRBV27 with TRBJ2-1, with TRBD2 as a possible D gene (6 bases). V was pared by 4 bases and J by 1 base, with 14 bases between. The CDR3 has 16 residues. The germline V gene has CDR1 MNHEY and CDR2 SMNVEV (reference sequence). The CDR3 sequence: CASSSLGSGSYNEQFF. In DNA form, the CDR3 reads TGTGCCAGCAGTTCCCTGGGTAGCGGTTCCTACAATGAGCAGTTCTTC.

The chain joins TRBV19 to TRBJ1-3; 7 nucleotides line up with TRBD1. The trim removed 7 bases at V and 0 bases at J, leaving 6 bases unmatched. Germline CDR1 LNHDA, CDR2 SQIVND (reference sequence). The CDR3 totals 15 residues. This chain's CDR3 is CASTWDSSSGNTIYF. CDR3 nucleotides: TGTGCCAGTACTTGGGACAGCTCCTCTGGAAACACCATATATTTT.

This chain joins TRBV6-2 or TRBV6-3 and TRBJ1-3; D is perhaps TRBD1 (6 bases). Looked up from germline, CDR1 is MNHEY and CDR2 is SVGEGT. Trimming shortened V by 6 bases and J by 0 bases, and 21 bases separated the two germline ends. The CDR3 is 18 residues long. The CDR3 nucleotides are TGTGCCAGCAGCCGCAGGGGTGCGGCGATTGACTCTGGAAACACCATATATTTT. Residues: CASSRRGAAIDSGNTIYF.

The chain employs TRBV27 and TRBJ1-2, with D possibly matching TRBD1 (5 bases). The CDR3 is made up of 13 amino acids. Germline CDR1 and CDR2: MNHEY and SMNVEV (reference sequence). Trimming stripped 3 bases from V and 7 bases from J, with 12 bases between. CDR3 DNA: TGTGCCAGCAGTTTGCAGGGTATCGGTGGCTACACCTTC. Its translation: CASSLQGIGGYTF.